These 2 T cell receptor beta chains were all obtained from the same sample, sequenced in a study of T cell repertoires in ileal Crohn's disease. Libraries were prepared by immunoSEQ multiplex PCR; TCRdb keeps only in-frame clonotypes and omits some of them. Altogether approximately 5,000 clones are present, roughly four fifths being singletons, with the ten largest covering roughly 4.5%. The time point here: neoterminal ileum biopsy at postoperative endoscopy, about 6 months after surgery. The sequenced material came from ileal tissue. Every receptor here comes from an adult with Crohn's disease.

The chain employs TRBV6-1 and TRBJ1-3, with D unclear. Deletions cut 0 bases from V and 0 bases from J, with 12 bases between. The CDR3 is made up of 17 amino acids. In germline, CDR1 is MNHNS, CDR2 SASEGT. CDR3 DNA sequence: TGTGCCAGCAGTGAAGCGAGGCCGGGTCGCTCTGGAAACACCATATATTTT. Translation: CASSEARPGRSGNTIYF.

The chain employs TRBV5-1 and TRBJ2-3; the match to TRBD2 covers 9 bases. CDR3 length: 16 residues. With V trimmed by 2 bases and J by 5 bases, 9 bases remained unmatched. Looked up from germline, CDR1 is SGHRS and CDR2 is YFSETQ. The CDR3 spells CASSFSGSGREDTQYF. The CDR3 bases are TGCGCCAGCAGCTTCTCCGGTAGCGGGAGAGAAGATACGCAGTATTTT.